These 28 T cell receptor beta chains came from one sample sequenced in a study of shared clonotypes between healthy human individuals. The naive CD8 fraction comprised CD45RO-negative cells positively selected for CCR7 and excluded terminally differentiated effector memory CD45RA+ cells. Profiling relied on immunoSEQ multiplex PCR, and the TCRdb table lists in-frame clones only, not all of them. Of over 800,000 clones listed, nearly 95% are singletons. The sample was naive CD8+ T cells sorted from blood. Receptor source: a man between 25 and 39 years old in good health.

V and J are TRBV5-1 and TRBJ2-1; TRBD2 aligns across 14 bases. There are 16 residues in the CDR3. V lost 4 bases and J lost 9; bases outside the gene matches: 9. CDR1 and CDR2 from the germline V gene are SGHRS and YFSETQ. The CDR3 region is CASSPPGLAGEGEQFF. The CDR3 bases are TGCGCCAGCAGCCCCCCGGGACTAGCGGGAGAGGGTGAGCAGTTCTTC.

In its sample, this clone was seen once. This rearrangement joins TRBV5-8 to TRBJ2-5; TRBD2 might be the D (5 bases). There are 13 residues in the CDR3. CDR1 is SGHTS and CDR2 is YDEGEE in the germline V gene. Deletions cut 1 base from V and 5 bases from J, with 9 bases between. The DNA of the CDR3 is TGTGCCAGCAGCTTGTTTGGGGAGGAGACCCAGTACTTC. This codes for CASSLFGEETQYF.

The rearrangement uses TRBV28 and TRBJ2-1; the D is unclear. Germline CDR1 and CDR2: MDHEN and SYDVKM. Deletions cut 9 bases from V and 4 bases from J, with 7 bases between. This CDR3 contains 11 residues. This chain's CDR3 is CASTDYNEQFF. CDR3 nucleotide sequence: TGTGCCAGTACAGATTACAATGAGCAGTTCTTC.

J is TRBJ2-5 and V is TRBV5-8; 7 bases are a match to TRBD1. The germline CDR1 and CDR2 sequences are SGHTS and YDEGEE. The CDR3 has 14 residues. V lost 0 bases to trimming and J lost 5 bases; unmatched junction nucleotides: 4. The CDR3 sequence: CASSLGQGSETQYF. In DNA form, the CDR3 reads TGTGCCAGCAGCTTGGGACAGGGCAGTGAGACCCAGTACTTC. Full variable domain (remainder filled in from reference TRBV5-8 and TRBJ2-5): EAGVTQSPTHLIKTRGQQATLRCSPISGHTSVYWYQQALGLGLQFLLWYDEGEERNRGNFPPRFSGRQFPNYSSELNVNALELEDSALYLCASSLGQGSETQYFGPGTRLLVL.

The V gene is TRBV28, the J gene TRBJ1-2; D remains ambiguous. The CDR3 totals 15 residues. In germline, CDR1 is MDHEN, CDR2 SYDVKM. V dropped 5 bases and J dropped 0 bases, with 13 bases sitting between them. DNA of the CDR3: TGTGCCAGCAGTAACATAACGTCGACTAACTATGGCTACACCTTC. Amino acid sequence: CASSNITSTNYGYTF.

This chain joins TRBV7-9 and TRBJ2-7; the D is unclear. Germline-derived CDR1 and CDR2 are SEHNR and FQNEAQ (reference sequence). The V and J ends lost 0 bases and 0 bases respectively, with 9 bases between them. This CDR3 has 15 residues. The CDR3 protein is CASSLAVMSSYEQYF. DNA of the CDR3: TGTGCCAGCAGCTTAGCGGTCATGAGCTCCTACGAGCAGTACTTC. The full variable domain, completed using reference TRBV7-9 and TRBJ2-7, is DTGVSQNPRHKITKRGQNVTFRCDPISEHNRLYWYRQTLGQGPEFLTYFQNEAQLEKSRLLSDRFSAERPKGSFSTLEIQRTEQGDSAMYLCASSLAVMSSYEQYFGPGTRLTVT.

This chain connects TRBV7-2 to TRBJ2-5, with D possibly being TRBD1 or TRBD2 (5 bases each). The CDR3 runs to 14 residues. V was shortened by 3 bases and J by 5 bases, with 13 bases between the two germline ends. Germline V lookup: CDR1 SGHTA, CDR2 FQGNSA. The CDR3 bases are TGTGCCAGCAGCTTGTGGGGCCGCGGGGAGACCCAGTACTTC. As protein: CASSLWGRGETQYF. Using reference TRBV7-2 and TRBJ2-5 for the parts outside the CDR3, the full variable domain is GAGVSQSPSNKVTEKGKDVELRCDPISGHTALYWYRQSLGQGLEFLIYFQGNSAPDKSGLPSDRFSAERTGGSVSTLTIQRTQQEDSAVYLCASSLWGRGETQYFGPGTRLLVL.

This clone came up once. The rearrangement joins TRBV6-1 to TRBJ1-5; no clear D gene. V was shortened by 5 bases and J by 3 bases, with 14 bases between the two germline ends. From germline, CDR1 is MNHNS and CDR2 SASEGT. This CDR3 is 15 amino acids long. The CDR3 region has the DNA TGTGCCAGCAGTTGGACCGGGGAGGCCAATCAGCCCCAGCATTTT. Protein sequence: CASSWTGEANQPQHF.

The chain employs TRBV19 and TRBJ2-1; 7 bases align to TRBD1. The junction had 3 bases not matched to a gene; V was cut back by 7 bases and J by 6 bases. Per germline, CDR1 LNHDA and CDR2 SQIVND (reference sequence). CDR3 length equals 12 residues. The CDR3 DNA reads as TGTGCCAGTACCCCAGGGGGCAATGAGCAGTTCTTC. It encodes CASTPGGNEQFF.

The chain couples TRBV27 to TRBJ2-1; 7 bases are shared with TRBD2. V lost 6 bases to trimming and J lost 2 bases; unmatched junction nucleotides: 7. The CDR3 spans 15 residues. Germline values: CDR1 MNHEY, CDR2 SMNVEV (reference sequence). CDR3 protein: CASRPGGSTYNEQFF. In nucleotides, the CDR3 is TGTGCCAGCAGGCCTGGCGGGAGCACCTACAATGAGCAGTTCTTC.

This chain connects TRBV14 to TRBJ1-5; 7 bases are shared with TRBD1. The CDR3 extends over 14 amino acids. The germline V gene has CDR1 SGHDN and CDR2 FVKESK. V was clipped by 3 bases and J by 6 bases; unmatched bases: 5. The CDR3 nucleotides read TGTGCCAGCAGCCAGACAGGGAAAGGTCAGCCCCAGCATTTT. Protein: CASSQTGKGQPQHF.

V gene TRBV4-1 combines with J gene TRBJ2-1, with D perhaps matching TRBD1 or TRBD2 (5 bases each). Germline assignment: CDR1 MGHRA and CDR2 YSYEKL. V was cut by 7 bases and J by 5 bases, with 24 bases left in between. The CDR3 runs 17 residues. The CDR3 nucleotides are TGCGCCAGCATCGCAGGGCCGGGGCGGTTTTACGACAATGAGCAGTTCTTC. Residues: CASIAGPGRFYDNEQFF.

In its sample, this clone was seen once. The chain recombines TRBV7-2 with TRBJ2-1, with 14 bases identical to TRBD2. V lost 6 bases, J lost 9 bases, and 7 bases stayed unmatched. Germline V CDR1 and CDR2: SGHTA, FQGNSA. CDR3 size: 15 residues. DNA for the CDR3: TGTGCCAGCAGTAGCGGGACTAGCGGGAGACTTGAGCAGTTCTTC. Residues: CASSSGTSGRLEQFF.

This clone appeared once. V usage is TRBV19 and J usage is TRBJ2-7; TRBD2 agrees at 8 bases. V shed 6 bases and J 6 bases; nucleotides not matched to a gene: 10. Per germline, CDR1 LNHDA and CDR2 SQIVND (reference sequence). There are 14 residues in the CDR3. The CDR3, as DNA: TGTGCCAGTAGCCGGCGGGAGGCCGATGTCGAGCAGTACTTC. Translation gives CASSRREADVEQYF.

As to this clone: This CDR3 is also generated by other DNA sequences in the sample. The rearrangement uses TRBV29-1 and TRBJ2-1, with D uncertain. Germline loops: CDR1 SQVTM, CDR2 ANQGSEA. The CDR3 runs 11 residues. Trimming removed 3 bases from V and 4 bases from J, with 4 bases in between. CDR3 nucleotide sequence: TGCAGCGTTGACAGTTACAATGAGCAGTTCTTC. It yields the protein CSVDSYNEQFF.

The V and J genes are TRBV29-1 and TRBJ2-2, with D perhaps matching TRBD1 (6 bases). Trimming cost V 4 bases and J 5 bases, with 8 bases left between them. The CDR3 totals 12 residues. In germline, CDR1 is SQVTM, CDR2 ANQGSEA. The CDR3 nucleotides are TGCAGCGTTGGAGGGGGTACCGGGGAGCTGTTTTTT. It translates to CSVGGGTGELFF.

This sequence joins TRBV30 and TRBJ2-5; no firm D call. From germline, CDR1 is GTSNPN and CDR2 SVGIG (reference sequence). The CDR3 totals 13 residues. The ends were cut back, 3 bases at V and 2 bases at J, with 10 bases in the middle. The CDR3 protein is CAWRPSEQETQYF. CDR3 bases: TGTGCCTGGAGGCCTTCGGAACAAGAGACCCAGTACTTC. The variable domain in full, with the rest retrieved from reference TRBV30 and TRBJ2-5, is SQTIHQWPATLVQPVGSPLSLECTVEGTSNPNLYWYRQAAGRGLQLLFYSVGIGQISSEVPQNLSASRPQDRQFILSSKKLLLSDSGFYLCAWRPSEQETQYFGPGTRLLVL.

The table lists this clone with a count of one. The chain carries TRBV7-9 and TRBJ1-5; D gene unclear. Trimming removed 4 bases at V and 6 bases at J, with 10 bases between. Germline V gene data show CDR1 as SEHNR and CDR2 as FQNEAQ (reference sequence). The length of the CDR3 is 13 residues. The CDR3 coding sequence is TGTGCCAGCAGCTCTACCTCTAGTCAGCCCCAGCATTTT. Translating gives CASSSTSSQPQHF.

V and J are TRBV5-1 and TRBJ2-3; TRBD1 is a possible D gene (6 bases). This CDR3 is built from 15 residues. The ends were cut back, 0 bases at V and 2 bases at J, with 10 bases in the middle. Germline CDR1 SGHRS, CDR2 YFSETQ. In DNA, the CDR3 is TGCGCCAGCAGCTTGGCGGGACAAACCACAGATACGCAGTATTTT. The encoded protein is CASSLAGQTTDTQYF.

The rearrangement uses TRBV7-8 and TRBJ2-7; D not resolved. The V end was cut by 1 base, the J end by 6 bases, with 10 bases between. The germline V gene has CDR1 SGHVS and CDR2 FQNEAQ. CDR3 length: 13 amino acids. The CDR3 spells CASSLVSRREQYF. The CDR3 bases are TGTGCCAGCAGCTTAGTCTCGAGGCGCGAGCAGTACTTC.

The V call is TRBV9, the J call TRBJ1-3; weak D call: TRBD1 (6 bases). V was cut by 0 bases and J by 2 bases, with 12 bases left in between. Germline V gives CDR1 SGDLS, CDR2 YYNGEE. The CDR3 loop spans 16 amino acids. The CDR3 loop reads CASSVAGGETGNTIYF. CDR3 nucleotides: TGTGCCAGCAGCGTAGCCGGGGGCGAGACTGGAAACACCATATATTTT. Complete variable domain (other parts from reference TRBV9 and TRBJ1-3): DSGVTQTPKHLITATGQRVTLRCSPRSGDLSVYWYQQSLDQGLQFLIQYYNGEERAKGNILERFSAQQFPDLHSELNLSSLELGDSALYFCASSVAGGETGNTIYFGEGSWLTVV.

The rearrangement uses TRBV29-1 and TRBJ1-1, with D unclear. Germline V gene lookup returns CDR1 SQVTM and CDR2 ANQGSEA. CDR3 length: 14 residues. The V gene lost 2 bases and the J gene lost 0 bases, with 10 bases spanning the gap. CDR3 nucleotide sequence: TGCAGCGTTGAACGGGCGGTCATGAACACTGAAGCTTTCTTT. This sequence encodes CSVERAVMNTEAFF. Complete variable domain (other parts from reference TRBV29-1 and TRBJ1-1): SAVISQKPSRDICQRGTSLTIQCQVDSQVTMMFWYRQQPGQSLTLIATANQGSEATYESGFVIDKFPISRPNLTFSTLTVSNMSPEDSSIYLCSVERAVMNTEAFFGQGTRLTVV.

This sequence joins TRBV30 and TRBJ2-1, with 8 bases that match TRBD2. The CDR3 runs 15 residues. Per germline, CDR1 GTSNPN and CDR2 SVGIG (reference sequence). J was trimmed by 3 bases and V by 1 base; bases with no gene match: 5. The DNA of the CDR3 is TGTGCCTGGAGTGGACTAGCGCCGAACTACAATGAGCAGTTCTTC. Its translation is CAWSGLAPNYNEQFF.

CDR3 in amino acids: CASSPHYGQANQPQHF. CDR3 DNA: TGTGCCAGCAGCCCCCACTACGGGCAGGCCAATCAGCCCCAGCATTTT. The chain combines TRBV5-5 with TRBJ1-5; no clear D. Looked up from germline, CDR1 is SGHKS and CDR2 is YYEKEE (reference sequence). Deletions cut 4 bases from V and 3 bases from J, with 17 bases between. This CDR3 comprises 16 residues. Drawing the rest from reference TRBV5-5 and TRBJ1-5, the complete variable domain is DAGVTQSPTHLIKTRGQQVTLRCSPISGHKSVSWYQQVLGQGPQFIFQYYEKEERGRGNFPDRFSARQFPNYSSELNVNALLLGDSALYLCASSPHYGQANQPQHFGDGTRLSIL.

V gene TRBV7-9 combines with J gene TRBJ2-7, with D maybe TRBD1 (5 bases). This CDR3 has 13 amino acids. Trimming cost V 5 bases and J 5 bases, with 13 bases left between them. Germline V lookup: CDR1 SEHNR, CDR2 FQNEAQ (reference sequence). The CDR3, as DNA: TGTGCCAGCAGCGTCGGACCGACAGACGAGCAGTACTTC. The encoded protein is CASSVGPTDEQYF.

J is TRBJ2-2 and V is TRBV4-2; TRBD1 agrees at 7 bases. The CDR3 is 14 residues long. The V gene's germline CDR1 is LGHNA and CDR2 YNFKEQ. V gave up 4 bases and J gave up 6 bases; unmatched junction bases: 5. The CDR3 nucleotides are TGTGCCAGCAGCCCGGACAGGTACTCCGGGGAGCTGTTTTTT. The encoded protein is CASSPDRYSGELFF.

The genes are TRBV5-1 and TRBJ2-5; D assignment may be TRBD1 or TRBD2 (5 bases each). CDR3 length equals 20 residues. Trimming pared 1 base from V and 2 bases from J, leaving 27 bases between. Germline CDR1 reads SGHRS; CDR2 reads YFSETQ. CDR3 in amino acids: CASSLSGQTNRDDEQETQYF. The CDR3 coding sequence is TGCGCCAGCAGCTTGAGCGGCCAAACAAACCGGGACGACGAACAAGAGACCCAGTACTTC.

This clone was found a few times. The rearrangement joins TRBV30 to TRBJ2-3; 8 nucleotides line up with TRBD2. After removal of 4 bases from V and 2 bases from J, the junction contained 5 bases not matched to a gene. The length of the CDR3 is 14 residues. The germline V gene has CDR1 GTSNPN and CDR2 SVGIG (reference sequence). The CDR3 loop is CAWTLAGNTDTQYF. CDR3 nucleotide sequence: TGTGCCTGGACCTTAGCGGGGAACACAGATACGCAGTATTTT.